Below, 31 T cell receptor beta chains from the same sample are listed, as sequenced in a study of blood T cell repertoires in COVID-19. Produced via immunoSEQ multiplex PCR; TCRdb's table is partial and in-frame only. There are 84,000 or so clones in the sample; around 75% occur only once, and more than 6% lies in the top ten. Sequencing input: peripheral blood. The receptors shown here come from a man in his 70s with COVID-19, enrolled during active disease.

This chain joins TRBV12-5 and TRBJ1-1; D gene uncertain. The length of the CDR3 is 14 residues. Per the germline V gene, CDR1 is LGHNT and CDR2 is FRNRAP. The germline V and J ends were trimmed by 1 base and 0 bases, with 6 bases remaining between them. For the CDR3, the DNA is TGTGCTAGTGGTTTGGCACACCTGAACACTGAAGCTTTCTTT. This encodes CASGLAHLNTEAFF.

This chain links TRBV24-1 with TRBJ2-2, with D possibly matching TRBD2 (6 bases). The germline CDR1 and CDR2 sequences are KGHDR and SFDVKD. This CDR3 has 16 residues. Trimming stripped 2 bases from V and 0 bases from J, with 9 bases between. The CDR3 spells CATSDSAGANTGELFF. DNA for the CDR3: TGTGCCACCAGTGATTCAGCGGGCGCGAACACCGGGGAGCTGTTTTTT.

The genes are TRBV7-3 and TRBJ2-5; 7 positions match TRBD1. This CDR3 has 14 residues. J lost 5 bases, V lost 4 bases, and 7 bases had no gene match. Germline lookup yields CDR1 SGHTA and CDR2 FQGTGA. The CDR3 spells CASSSNRGGETQYF. In nucleotides, the CDR3 is TGTGCCAGCAGCTCAAACAGGGGTGGTGAGACCCAGTACTTC.

A single count supports this clone. The chain carries TRBV5-4 and TRBJ1-3; tentatively, D is TRBD1 (5 bases). The V gene lost 2 bases and the J gene lost 2 bases, with 11 bases spanning the gap. This CDR3 region has 15 residues. Per the germline V gene, CDR1 is SGHNT and CDR2 is YYREEE (reference sequence). The CDR3 sequence: CASSLQVNPGNTIYF. CDR3 nucleotide sequence: TGTGCCAGCAGCTTACAGGTGAACCCTGGAAACACCATATATTTT.

This clone was recorded a few times. The chain couples TRBV10-3 to TRBJ2-1; 7 positions agree with TRBD1. Germline values: CDR1 ENHRY, CDR2 SYGVKD. The CDR3 contains 14 residues. J lost 5 bases, V lost 6 bases, and 7 bases had no gene match. This CDR3 reads CAISQTGTDNEQFF. The CDR3 DNA follows: TGTGCCATCAGCCAGACAGGGACCGACAATGAGCAGTTCTTC.

The gene calls are TRBV19 and TRBJ2-7; tentatively, D is TRBD1 (6 bases). V shed 4 bases and J shed 0 bases, with 10 bases lying between them. CDR1 and CDR2 from the germline V gene are LNHDA and SQIVND (reference sequence). This CDR3 comprises 14 residues. Here the CDR3 DNA reads TGTGCCAGTAGTACAGGGGCGGGCTCCTACGAGCAGTACTTC. Residues: CASSTGAGSYEQYF.

As regards this clone: Other DNA sequences in the same sample also yield this CDR3. The chain uses TRBV30 and TRBJ2-5; 9 nucleotides align to TRBD2. This CDR3 contains 13 residues. The trim removed 0 bases at V and 6 bases at J, leaving 2 bases unmatched. Germline CDR1 GTSNPN, CDR2 SVGIG (reference sequence). The CDR3 nucleotides are TGTGCCTGGAGTGTAGCGGGAGGAAAGACCCAGTACTTC. It codes for CAWSVAGGKTQYF.

The chain has TRBV5-4 and TRBJ2-3; D not certain. Trimming left V 2 bases short and J 3 bases short, with 10 bases between. CDR1 is SGHNT and CDR2 is YYREEE in the germline V gene (reference sequence). The CDR3 consists of 14 residues. As DNA, the CDR3 is TGTGCCAGCAGCTTTGATCGGGTAACAGATACGCAGTATTTT. It encodes CASSFDRVTDTQYF.

V is TRBV11-2 and J is TRBJ2-5; 14 nucleotides match TRBD2. This CDR3 has 16 residues. Germline V gene data show CDR1 as SGHAT and CDR2 as FQNNGV. V gave up 3 bases and J gave up 4 bases; unmatched junction bases: 4. The CDR3 sequence is CASSLGLAGEAETQYF. The CDR3 DNA follows: TGTGCCAGCAGCTTGGGACTAGCGGGAGAGGCAGAGACCCAGTACTTC.

The chain combines TRBV6-5 with TRBJ2-7; 8 bases align to TRBD1. This CDR3 comprises 15 residues. V was pared by 2 bases and J by 1 base, with 4 bases of the junction left unmatched. In germline, CDR1 is MNHEY, CDR2 SVGAGI. This CDR3 is CASSYRGQGSYEQYF. DNA for the CDR3: TGTGCCAGCAGTTACAGAGGACAGGGATCCTACGAGCAGTACTTC.

The chain links TRBV15 to TRBJ2-7; TRBD2 might be the D (6 bases). Trimming took off 5 bases at V and 4 bases at J, with 18 bases between the two ends. The CDR3 loop spans 15 amino acids. Germline values: CDR1 LNHNV, CDR2 YYDKDF (reference sequence). The CDR3 bases are TGTGCCACCAGCTCACATATGACTAGTCAGTACGAGCAGTACTTC. This encodes CATSSHMTSQYEQYF.

This clone occurred many times. This sequence joins TRBV29-1 and TRBJ2-5; TRBD1 is a possible D gene (5 bases). The CDR3 has 15 residues. With 5 bases removed from V and 0 bases from J, the gap between germline ends came to 16 bases. The germline CDR1 and CDR2 sequences are SQVTM and ANQGSEA. CDR3 sequence reads: CSVYLGDSDQETQYF. The CDR3 DNA reads TGCAGCGTTTATCTCGGAGACAGTGACCAAGAGACCCAGTACTTC.

The chain combines TRBV5-4 with TRBJ1-4; TRBD1 is a possible D gene (5 bases). CDR1 is SGHNT, CDR2 YYREEE, per germline (reference sequence). This CDR3 spans 14 amino acids. V lost 4 bases, J lost 8 bases, and 15 bases lay in between. The CDR3 loop reads CASSTDSLGEKLFF. CDR3 in DNA: TGTGCCAGCAGCACCGACAGTCTAGGGGAAAAACTGTTTTTT.

The chain recombines TRBV21-1 with TRBJ1-4; TRBD1, the D gene given by the table, was not confirmed from the DNA. TRBV21-1 has pseudogene status. There are 16 residues in the CDR3. The CDR3 bases are TGTGCCAGCAGCTCGAGGAGGGGGCTAGCTAATGAAAAACTGTTTTTT. This sequence encodes CASSSRRGLANEKLFF.

The V gene is TRBV6-2 or TRBV6-3, the J gene TRBJ1-1; 7 positions match TRBD1. Germline trimming cut 2 bases from V and 0 bases from J; bases unmatched to any gene: 3. Germline CDR1 MNHEY, CDR2 SVGEGT. The CDR3 has 15 amino acids. CDR3 loop: CASSYRGHMNTEAFF. The CDR3 region has the DNA TGTGCCAGCAGTTACAGGGGGCACATGAACACTGAAGCTTTCTTT.

This chain connects TRBV13 to TRBJ2-7, with no clear D. With 2 bases removed from V and 0 bases from J, the gap between germline ends came to 8 bases. This CDR3 spans 14 amino acids. Germline values: CDR1 PRHDT, CDR2 FYEKMQ (reference sequence). CDR3 in DNA: TGTGCCAGCAGCTTACGGTCTAGCTCCTACGAGCAGTACTTC. Translation gives CASSLRSSSYEQYF.

The chain links TRBV5-1 to TRBJ2-3; no clear D. V was shortened by 1 base and J by 0 bases, with 12 bases between the two germline ends. CDR1 is SGHRS and CDR2 is YFSETQ in the germline V gene. CDR3 length: 16 amino acids. DNA for the CDR3: TGCGCCAGCAGCTTGATTAGCTCAACTAGCACAGATACGCAGTATTTT. It translates to CASSLISSTSTDTQYF. The complete variable domain, with remaining parts taken from reference TRBV5-1 and TRBJ2-3, reads KAGVTQTPRYLIKTRGQQVTLSCSPISGHRSVSWYQQTPGQGLQFLFEYFSETQRNKGNFPGRFSGRQFSNSRSEMNVSTLELGDSALYLCASSLISSTSTDTQYFGPGTRLTVL.

The CDR3 DNA reads TGCAGCGTCGCGGGGGGGGAAGCGGAGACCCAGTACTTC. Translating it yields CSVAGGEAETQYF. V and J are TRBV29-1 and TRBJ2-5; TRBD2 matches at 9 bases. Germline V lookup: CDR1 SQVTM, CDR2 ANQGSEA. The V and J ends lost 6 bases and 5 bases, in that order; junction bases with no gene match: 7. The CDR3 is made up of 13 amino acids.

This sequence joins TRBV7-6 and TRBJ1-2, with a possible D match to TRBD1 (6 bases). The V gene's germline CDR1 is SGHVS and CDR2 FNYEAQ. The CDR3 is 15 amino acids. The germline V and J ends were trimmed by 6 bases and 3 bases, with 17 bases remaining between them. CDR3 bases: TGTGCCAGCAGTCCGTCGGACAGCCACTACTATGGCTACACCTTC. Protein product: CASSPSDSHYYGYTF.

This clone was counted a single time. The CDR3 protein is CASSLTLGLAGGRGTDTQYF. The CDR3 DNA sequence: TGTGCCAGCAGCTTAACGTTGGGACTAGCGGGGGGGCGTGGCACAGATACGCAGTATTTT. The chain uses TRBV7-3 and TRBJ2-3; 16 bases align to TRBD2. Looked up from germline, CDR1 is SGHTA and CDR2 is FQGTGA. This CDR3 spans 20 amino acids. With V trimmed by 0 bases and J by 1 base, 7 bases remained unmatched. The variable domain in full, with the rest retrieved from reference TRBV7-3 and TRBJ2-3, is GAGVSQTPSNKVTEKGKYVELRCDPISGHTALYWYRQSLGQGPEFLIYFQGTGAADDSGLPNDRFFAVRPEGSVSTLKIQRTERGDSAVYLCASSLTLGLAGGRGTDTQYFGPGTRLTVL.

A few counts support this clone. This chain joins TRBV27 and TRBJ1-2; 8 bases are a match to TRBD1. The V segment lost 6 bases and the J segment 5 bases; nucleotides outside the gene matches: 20. CDR1 and CDR2 (germline): MNHEY, SMNVEV (reference sequence). The CDR3 loop spans 18 amino acids. The DNA of the CDR3 is TGTGCCAGCAGCCGGACTGCTCAGGGGGCCAGGTCTCGGTATGGCTACACCTTC. This sequence encodes CASSRTAQGARSRYGYTF.

V gene TRBV15 combines with J gene TRBJ2-1; TRBD1 might be the D (5 bases). Trimming took off 2 bases at V and 4 bases at J, with 12 bases between the two ends. The CDR3 has 15 amino acids. Germline V CDR1 and CDR2: LNHNV, YYDKDF (reference sequence). The DNA of the CDR3 is TGTGCCACCAGCAGACCCGGACAACGATACAATGAGCAGTTCTTC. As protein: CATSRPGQRYNEQFF.

This clone appeared once. The gene calls are TRBV6-5 and TRBJ1-1; 8 positions match TRBD1. V shed 4 bases, J shed 1 base, and the junction held 2 bases outside the gene matches. Germline V gene data show CDR1 as MNHEY and CDR2 as SVGAGI. CDR3 length equals 14 residues. CDR3 protein: CASSSGQGNTEAFF. Written as DNA, the CDR3 is TGTGCCAGCAGTTCTGGACAGGGGAACACTGAAGCTTTCTTT.

The V call is TRBV28, the J call TRBJ1-2; 11 nucleotides line up with TRBD1. V dropped 5 bases and J dropped 6; count of bases not matched to a gene: 5. Germline loops: CDR1 MDHEN, CDR2 SYDVKM. The CDR3 is 14 amino acids. CDR3 residues: CASSIGQGAHGYTF. CDR3 bases: TGTGCCAGCAGTATCGGACAGGGGGCTCATGGCTACACCTTC.

V and J are TRBV29-1 and TRBJ2-5; maybe TRBD1 (5 bases). Deletions cut 4 bases from V and 0 bases from J, with 9 bases between. The CDR3 loop spans 13 amino acids. Germline values: CDR1 SQVTM, CDR2 ANQGSEA. The CDR3 loop is CSVARQHQETQYF. The CDR3 coding sequence is TGCAGCGTTGCACGACAGCACCAAGAGACCCAGTACTTC.

The chain uses TRBV12-5 and TRBJ1-2; no clear D. Germline V gives CDR1 LGHNT, CDR2 FRNRAP. CDR3 length: 11 residues. V lost 5 bases, J lost 6 bases, and 7 bases lay in between. The CDR3 loop is CASGTRDGYTF. The CDR3 DNA is TGTGCTAGTGGTACTAGAGATGGCTACACCTTC. Full variable domain (missing parts from reference TRBV12-5 and TRBJ1-2): DARVTQTPRHKVTEMGQEVTMRCQPILGHNTVFWYRQTMMQGLELLAYFRNRAPLDDSGMPKDRFSAEMPDATLATLKIQPSEPRDSAVYFCASGTRDGYTFGSGTRLTVV.

The rearrangement links TRBV2 to TRBJ1-5, with D hard to call. CDR1 and CDR2 (germline): SNHLY, FYNNEI. The CDR3 runs to 14 residues. V dropped 6 bases and J dropped 6 bases, with 15 bases sitting between them. CDR3: CASSLGSTLQPQHF. The CDR3 nucleotides are TGTGCCAGCAGCCTCGGGTCCACTCTTCAGCCCCAGCATTTT.

The chain carries TRBV6-4 and TRBJ1-2, with D maybe TRBD1 (5 bases). CDR3 length equals 17 residues. Trimming stripped 0 bases from V and 8 bases from J, with 22 bases between. Germline V CDR1 and CDR2: MRHNA, SNTAGT. CDR3 DNA: TGTGCCAGCAGTGACTCGGGAGGGGTTGGTAACTATGGCGGCTACACCTTC. Translated, it gives CASSDSGGVGNYGGYTF.

The gene calls are TRBV5-1 and TRBJ2-7; 14 nucleotides line up with TRBD2. There are 15 residues in the CDR3. V lost 2 bases to trimming and J lost 9 bases; unmatched junction nucleotides: 7. Germline CDR1 SGHRS, CDR2 YFSETQ. CDR3 coding DNA: TGCGCCAGCAGCTTACCGGGACTAGCGGGAGTGAGGCAGTACTTC. Protein: CASSLPGLAGVRQYF. Full variable domain (remainder filled in from reference TRBV5-1 and TRBJ2-7): KAGVTQTPRYLIKTRGQQVTLSCSPISGHRSVSWYQQTPGQGLQFLFEYFSETQRNKGNFPGRFSGRQFSNSRSEMNVSTLELGDSALYLCASSLPGLAGVRQYFGPGTRLTVT.

V is TRBV5-1 and J is TRBJ1-1; TRBD1 might be the D (6 bases). Germline assignment: CDR1 SGHRS and CDR2 YFSETQ. The CDR3 consists of 14 residues. V dropped 2 bases and J dropped 11 bases, with 19 bases sitting between them. The CDR3 spells CASSLTGMEIGAFF. The CDR3 bases are TGCGCCAGCAGCTTAACAGGGATGGAGATCGGGGCTTTCTTT.

This clone was seen just once. The rearrangement uses TRBV5-5 and TRBJ2-2; a weak D match, TRBD2 (5 bases). This CDR3 is 16 amino acids long. V lost 2 bases and J lost 0, with 11 bases in between. Germline V lookup: CDR1 SGHKS, CDR2 YYEKEE (reference sequence). The CDR3 DNA follows: TGTGCCAGCAGCTTATTTGCGGACTCGAACACCGGGGAGCTGTTTTTT. This sequence encodes CASSLFADSNTGELFF.